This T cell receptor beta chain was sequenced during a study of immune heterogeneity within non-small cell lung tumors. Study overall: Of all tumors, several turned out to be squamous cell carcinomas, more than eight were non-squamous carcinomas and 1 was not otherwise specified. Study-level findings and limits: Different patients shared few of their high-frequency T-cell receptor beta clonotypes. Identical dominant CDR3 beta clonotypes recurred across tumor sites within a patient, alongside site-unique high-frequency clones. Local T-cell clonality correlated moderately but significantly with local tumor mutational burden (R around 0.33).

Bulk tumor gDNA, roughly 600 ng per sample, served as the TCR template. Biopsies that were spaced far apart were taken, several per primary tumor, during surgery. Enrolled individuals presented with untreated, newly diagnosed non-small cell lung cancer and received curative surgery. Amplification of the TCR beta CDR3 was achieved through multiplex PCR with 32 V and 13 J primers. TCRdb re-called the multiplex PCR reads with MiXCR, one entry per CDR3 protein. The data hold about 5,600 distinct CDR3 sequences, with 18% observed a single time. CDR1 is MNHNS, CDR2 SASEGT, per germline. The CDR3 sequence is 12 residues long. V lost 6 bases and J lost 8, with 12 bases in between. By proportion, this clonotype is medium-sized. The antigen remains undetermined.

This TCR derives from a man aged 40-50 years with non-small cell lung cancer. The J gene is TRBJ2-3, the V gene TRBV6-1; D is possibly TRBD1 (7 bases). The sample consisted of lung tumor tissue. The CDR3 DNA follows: TGTGCCAGCAGCCCCCAGGGGGGTACGCAGTATTTT. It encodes CASSPQGGTQYF.